The clone carrying this T cell receptor (beta chain) has only one observation. Trimming left V 6 bases short and J 0 bases short, with 15 bases between. This CDR3 is built from 16 residues. Per the germline V gene, CDR1 is MGHDK and CDR2 is SYGVNS. The data originate from a study of shared T cell receptors in the human thymus. Assay: immunoSEQ multiplex PCR; the TCRdb copy retains only in-frame clones and omits some. In the table there are hundreds of thousands of clones, more than 75% of which are singletons. A further study also used this sample, focusing on human thymus T cells.

This sequence joins TRBV25-1 and TRBJ2-1; weak D call: TRBD1 (5 bases). Source material: thymocytes. The sequence was obtained from a boy under three years old with a congenital heart defect. The CDR3 DNA reads as TGTGCCAGCAGCGGTCGACAGCCCAGCTCCTACAATGAGCAGTTCTTC. It encodes CASSGRQPSSYNEQFF.